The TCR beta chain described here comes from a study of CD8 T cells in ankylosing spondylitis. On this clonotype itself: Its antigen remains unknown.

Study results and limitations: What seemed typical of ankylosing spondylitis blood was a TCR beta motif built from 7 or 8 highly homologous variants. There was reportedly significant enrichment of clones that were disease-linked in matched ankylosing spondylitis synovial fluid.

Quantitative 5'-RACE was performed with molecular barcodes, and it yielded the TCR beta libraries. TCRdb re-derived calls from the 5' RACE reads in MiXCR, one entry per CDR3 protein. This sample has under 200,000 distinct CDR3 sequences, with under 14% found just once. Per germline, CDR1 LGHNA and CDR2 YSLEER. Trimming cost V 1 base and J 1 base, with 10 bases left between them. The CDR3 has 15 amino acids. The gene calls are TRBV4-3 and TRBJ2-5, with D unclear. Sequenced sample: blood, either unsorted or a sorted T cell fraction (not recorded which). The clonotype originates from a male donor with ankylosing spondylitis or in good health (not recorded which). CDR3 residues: CASSQGRALQETQYF. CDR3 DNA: TGCGCCAGCAGCCAAGGACGCGCACTCCAAGAGACCCAGTACTTC.